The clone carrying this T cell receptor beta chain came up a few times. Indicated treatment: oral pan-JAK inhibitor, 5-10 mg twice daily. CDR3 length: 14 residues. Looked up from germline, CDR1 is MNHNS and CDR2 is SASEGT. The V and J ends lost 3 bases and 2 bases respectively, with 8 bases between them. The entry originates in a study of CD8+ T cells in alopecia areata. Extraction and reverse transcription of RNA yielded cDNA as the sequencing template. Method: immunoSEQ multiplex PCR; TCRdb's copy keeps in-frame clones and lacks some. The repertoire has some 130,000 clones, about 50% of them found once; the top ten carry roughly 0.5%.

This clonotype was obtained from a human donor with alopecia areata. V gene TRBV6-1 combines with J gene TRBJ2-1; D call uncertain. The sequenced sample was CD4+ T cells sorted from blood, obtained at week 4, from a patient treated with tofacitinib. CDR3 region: CASSESRPYNEQFF. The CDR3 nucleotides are TGTGCCAGCAGTGAGAGTCGGCCCTACAATGAGCAGTTCTTC.